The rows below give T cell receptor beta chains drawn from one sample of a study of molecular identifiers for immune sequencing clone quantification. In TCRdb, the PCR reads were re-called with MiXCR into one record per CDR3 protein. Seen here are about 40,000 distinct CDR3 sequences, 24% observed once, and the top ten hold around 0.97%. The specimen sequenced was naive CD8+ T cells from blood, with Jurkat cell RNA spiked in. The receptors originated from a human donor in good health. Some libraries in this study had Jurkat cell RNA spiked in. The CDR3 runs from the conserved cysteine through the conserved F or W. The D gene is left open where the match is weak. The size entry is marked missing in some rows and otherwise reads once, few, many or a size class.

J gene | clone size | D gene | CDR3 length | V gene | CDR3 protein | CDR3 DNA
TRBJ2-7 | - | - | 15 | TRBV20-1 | CSARVHEGRSYEQYF | TGCAGTGCTAGAGTTCATGAGGGTCGTTCCTACGAGCAGTACTTC
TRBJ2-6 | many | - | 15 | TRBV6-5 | CASSLGVGGANVLTF | TGTGCCAGCAGTTTAGGTGTCGGTGGGGCCAACGTCCTGACTTTC
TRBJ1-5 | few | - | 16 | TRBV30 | CACRIGGGLSNQPQHF | TGTGCCTGTCGTATCGGGGGGGGATTGAGCAATCAGCCCCAGCATTTT
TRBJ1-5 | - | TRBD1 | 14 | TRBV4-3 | CASRRDRGPGPQHF | TGCGCCAGCAGGAGGGACAGGGGTCCGGGGCCCCAGCATTTT
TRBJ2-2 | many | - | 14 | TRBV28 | CASSFRQVTGELFF | TGTGCCAGCAGCTTCCGACAGGTCACCGGGGAGCTGTTTTTT
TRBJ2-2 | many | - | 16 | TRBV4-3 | CASSQENPLNTGELFF | TGCGCCAGCAGCCAGGAAAACCCTTTGAACACCGGGGAGCTGTTTTTT
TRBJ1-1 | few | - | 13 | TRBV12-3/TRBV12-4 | CASSPGVSTEAFF | TGTGCCAGCAGTCCCGGGGTTTCCACTGAAGCTTTCTTT
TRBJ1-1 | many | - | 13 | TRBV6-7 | CASNTGRWAEAFF | TGTGCCAGCAATACAGGGAGATGGGCTGAAGCTTTCTTT
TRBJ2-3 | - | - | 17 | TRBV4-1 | CASSQVVAEKVADTQYF | TGCGCCAGCAGCCAAGTAGTGGCAGAGAAAGTGGCAGATACGCAGTATTTT
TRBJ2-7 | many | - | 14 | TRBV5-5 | CASSLGRISYEQYF | TGTGCCAGCAGCTTGGGACGGATTTCCTACGAGCAGTACTTC
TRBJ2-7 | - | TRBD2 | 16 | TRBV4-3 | CASSQDWSSGYSEQYF | TGCGCCAGCAGCCAAGATTGGTCTAGCGGGTATAGCGAGCAGTACTTC
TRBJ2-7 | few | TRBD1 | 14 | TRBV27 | CASSLGTGPHEQYF | TGTGCCAGCAGTTTAGGGACAGGGCCCCACGAGCAGTACTTC
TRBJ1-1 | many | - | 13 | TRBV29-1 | CSISGAMNTEAFF | TGCAGCATTTCGGGAGCCATGAACACTGAAGCTTTCTTT